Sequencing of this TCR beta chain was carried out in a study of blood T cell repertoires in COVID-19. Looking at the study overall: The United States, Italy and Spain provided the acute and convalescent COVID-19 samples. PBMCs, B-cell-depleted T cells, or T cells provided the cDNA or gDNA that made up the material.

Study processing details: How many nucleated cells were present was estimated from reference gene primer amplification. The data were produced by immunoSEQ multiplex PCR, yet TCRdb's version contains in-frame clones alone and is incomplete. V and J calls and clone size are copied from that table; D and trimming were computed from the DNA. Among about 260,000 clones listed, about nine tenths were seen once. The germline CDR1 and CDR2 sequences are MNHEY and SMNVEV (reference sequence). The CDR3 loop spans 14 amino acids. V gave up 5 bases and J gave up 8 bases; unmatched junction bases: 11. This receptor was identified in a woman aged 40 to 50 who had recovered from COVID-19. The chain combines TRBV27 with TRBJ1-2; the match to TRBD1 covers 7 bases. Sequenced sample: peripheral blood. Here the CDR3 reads CASSPRDRRGGYTF. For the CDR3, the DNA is TGTGCCAGCAGTCCCCGCGATCGCAGGGGGGGCTACACCTTC.